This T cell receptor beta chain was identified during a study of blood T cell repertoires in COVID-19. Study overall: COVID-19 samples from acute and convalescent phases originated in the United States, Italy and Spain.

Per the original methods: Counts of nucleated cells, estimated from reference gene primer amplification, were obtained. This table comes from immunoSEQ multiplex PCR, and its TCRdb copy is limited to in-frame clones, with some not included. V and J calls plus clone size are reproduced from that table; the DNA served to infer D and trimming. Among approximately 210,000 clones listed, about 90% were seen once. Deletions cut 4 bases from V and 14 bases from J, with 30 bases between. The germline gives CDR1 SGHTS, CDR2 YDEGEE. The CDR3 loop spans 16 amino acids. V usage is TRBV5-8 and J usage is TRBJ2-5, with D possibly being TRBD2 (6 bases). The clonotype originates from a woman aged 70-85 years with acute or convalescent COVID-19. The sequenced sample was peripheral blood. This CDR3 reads CASSPPRGRARARDYF. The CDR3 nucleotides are TGTGCCAGCAGCCCCCCGCGGGGAAGGGCCCGAGCCCGGGATTACTTC.